This entry lists 5 T cell receptor beta chains sequenced from one sample in a study of regulatory T cells in long-lasting Graves disease. Stated time point: persistent/refractory GD, antithyroid drugs over 5 years with positive TRAb. The TCR library was prepared using RNA isolated from PBMCs. The authors built TCR beta libraries using iRepertoire HTBI primers and Arm-PCR of CDR3 regions. Each CDR3 protein is one row after TCRdb ran MiXCR on the multiplex PCR reads. The sample consists of about half a million distinct CDR3 sequences, under 25% of them appearing once. Sequences were derived from peripheral blood mononuclear cells (PBMCs), sampled when the disease was refractory, from a patient treated with antithyroid drugs. These receptors all stem from a female donor with Graves disease.

This clonotype was counted many times. V and J are TRBV6-1 and TRBJ2-2, with 7 bases identical to TRBD1. CDR1 MNHNS and CDR2 SASEGT come from the germline V gene. The CDR3 sequence is 14 residues long. With 7 bases clipped from V and 4 bases from J, the junction kept 6 bases outside the gene matches. CDR3 amino acids: CASNPDRATGELFF. The CDR3 DNA is TGTGCCAGCAACCCTGACAGGGCCACCGGGGAGCTGTTTTTT.

The V and J genes are TRBV28 and TRBJ2-3; 11 bases fit TRBD2. CDR3 length: 21 residues. J was trimmed by 8 bases and V by 4 bases; bases with no gene match: 26. Germline values: CDR1 MDHEN, CDR2 SYDVKM. DNA for the CDR3: TGTGCCAGCAGTTACCGGCTTAGCGGGAGGGCCTTTGCCCCACAGGCAGGTACGCAGTATTTT. It translates to CASSYRLSGRAFAPQAGTQYF.

There are a few counts of this clonotype. The gene calls are TRBV12-5 and TRBJ1-1; TRBD1 aligns across 9 bases. The CDR3 has 16 residues. Germline values: CDR1 LGHNT, CDR2 FRNRAP. V lost 6 bases and J lost 1; bases outside the gene matches: 9. CDR3 protein: CASGEQGAPGNTEAFF. CDR3 sequence (DNA): TGTGCTAGTGGAGAACAGGGGGCCCCAGGGAACACTGAAGCTTTCTTT.

This clonotype was picked up one time. V usage is TRBV6-2 or TRBV6-3 and J usage is TRBJ2-2, with D possibly matching TRBD2 (6 bases). Germline assignment: CDR1 MNHEY and CDR2 SVGEGT. The CDR3 extends over 15 amino acids. V lost 7 bases and J lost 3, with 15 bases in between. The CDR3 bases are TGTGCCAGCAATTATAGCGGCCCAGACACCGGGGAGCTGTTTTTT. Amino acid sequence: CASNYSGPDTGELFF.

At least ten counts were recorded for this clonotype. J is TRBJ2-7 and V is TRBV29-1; TRBD2 is a possible D gene (5 bases). Germline lookup yields CDR1 SQVTM and CDR2 ANQGSEA. This CDR3 has 12 amino acids. The V end was cut by 6 bases, the J end by 3 bases, with 12 bases between. The CDR3 protein is CSVRVESYEQYF. The CDR3 nucleotides are TGCAGCGTGAGGGTGGAAAGCTACGAGCAGTACTTC.